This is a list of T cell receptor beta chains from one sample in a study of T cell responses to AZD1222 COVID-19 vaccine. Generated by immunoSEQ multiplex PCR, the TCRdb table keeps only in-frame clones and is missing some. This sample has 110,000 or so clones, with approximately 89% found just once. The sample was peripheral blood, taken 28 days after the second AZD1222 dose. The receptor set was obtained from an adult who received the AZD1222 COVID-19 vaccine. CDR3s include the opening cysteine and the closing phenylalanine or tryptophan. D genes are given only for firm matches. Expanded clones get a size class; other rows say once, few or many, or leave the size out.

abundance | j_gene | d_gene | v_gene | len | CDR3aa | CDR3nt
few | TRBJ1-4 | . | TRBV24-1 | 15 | CATSSRTAPGEKLFF | TGTGCCACCAGTTCCCGGACCGCCCCGGGAGAAAAACTGTTTTTT
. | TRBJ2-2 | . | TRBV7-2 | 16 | CASSLVAPPPTGELFF | TGTGCCAGCAGCTTAGTGGCTCCGCCGCCCACCGGGGAGCTGTTTTTT
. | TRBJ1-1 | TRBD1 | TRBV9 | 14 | CASSGGGSGTEAFF | TGTGCCAGCAGCGGAGGGGGCTCAGGGACTGAAGCTTTCTTT
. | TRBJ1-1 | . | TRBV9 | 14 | CASSVDQGRTEAFF | TGTGCCAGCAGCGTAGATCAGGGGAGAACTGAAGCTTTCTTT
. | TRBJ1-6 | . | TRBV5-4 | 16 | CASSLRGAAYNSPLHF | TGTGCCAGCAGCTTGAGGGGGGCCGCTTATAATTCACCCCTCCACTTT
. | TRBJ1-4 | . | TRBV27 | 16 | CASKMGSQAANEKLFF | TGTGCCAGCAAGATGGGATCACAGGCGGCTAATGAAAAACTGTTTTTT
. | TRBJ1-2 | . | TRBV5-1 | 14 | CASSPGATNYGYTF | TGCGCCAGCAGCCCGGGGGCCACTAACTATGGCTACACCTTC
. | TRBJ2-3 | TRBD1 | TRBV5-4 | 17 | CASSFMGQDTSTDTQYF | TGTGCCAGCAGCTTTATGGGACAGGACACTAGCACAGATACGCAGTATTTT
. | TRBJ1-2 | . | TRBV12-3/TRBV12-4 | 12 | CASSLSRGGYTF | TGTGCCAGCAGTTTGTCCCGCGGGGGCTACACCTTC
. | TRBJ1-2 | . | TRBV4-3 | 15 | CASSQDGQFNYGYTF | TGCGCCAGCAGCCAAGACGGACAGTTCAACTATGGCTACACCTTC
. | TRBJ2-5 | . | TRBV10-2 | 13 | CASSESRQETQYF | TGCGCCAGCAGTGAGTCGAGGCAAGAGACCCAGTACTTC
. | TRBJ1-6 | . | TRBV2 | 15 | CASSETTSYNSPLHF | TGTGCCAGCAGTGAAACTACGTCCTATAATTCACCCCTCCACTTT
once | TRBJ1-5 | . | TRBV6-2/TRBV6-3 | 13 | CASSWDVNQPQHF | TGTGCCAGCAGTTGGGACGTCAATCAGCCCCAGCATTTT
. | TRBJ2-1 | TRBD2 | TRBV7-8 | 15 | CASSYILAGGLEQFF | TGTGCCAGCAGCTACATACTAGCGGGGGGGCTTGAGCAGTTCTTC
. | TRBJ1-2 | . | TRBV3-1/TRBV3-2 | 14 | CASSPTPSNYGYTF | TGTGCCAGCAGTCCGACACCTTCTAACTATGGCTACACCTTC
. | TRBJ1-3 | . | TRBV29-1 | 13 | CSGKQGAGNTIYF | TGCAGCGGCAAACAGGGTGCGGGAAACACCATATATTTT
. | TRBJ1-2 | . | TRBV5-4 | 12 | CATTGVSYGYTF | TGTGCCACCACGGGGGTCAGCTATGGCTACACCTTC
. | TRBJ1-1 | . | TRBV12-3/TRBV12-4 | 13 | CASSLVRNTEAFF | TGTGCCAGCAGTTTAGTCAGGAACACTGAAGCTTTCTTT
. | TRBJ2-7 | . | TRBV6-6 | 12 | CASSPGSYEQYF | TGTGCCAGCAGCCCAGGGTCATACGAGCAGTACTTC
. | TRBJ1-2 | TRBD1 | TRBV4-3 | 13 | CASNDRGDYGYTF | TGCGCCAGCAATGACAGGGGCGACTATGGCTACACCTTC
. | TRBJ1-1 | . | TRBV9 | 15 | CASSVTGTLNTEAFF | TGTGCCAGCAGCGTAACCGGGACCCTGAACACTGAAGCTTTCTTT
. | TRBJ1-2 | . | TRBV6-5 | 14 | CASSYSGRGYGYTF | TGTGCCAGCAGTTACTCAGGCAGGGGCTATGGCTACACCTTC
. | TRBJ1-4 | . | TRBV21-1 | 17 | CASSKDLPGQGGEKLFF | TGTGCCAGCAGCAAAGATCTGCCGGGACAGGGAGGTGAAAAACTGTTTTTT
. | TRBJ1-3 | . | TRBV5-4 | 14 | CASSLRGRGNTIYF | TGTGCCAGCAGCTTGAGGGGACGGGGAAACACCATATATTTT
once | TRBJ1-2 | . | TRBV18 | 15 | CASSPPMGQQYGYTF | TGTGCCAGCTCACCCCCCATGGGTCAGCAATATGGCTACACCTTC
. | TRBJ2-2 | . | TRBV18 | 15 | CASSPLDGNTGELFF | TGTGCCAGCTCACCACTCGACGGAAACACCGGGGAGCTGTTTTTT
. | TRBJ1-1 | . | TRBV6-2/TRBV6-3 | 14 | CASSPGFPNTEAFF | TGTGCCAGCAGTCCCGGATTTCCGAACACTGAAGCTTTCTTT
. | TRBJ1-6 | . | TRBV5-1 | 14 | CASSLGHGNSPLHF | TGCGCCAGCAGCTTGGGCCATGGAAATTCACCCCTCCACTTT
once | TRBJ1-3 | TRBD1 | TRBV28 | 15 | CASRGRGYSGNTIYF | TGTGCCAGCAGGGGCAGGGGGTACTCTGGAAACACCATATATTTT
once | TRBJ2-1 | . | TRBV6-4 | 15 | CASSLGDTAYNEQFF | TGTGCCAGCAGCCTGGGGGACACCGCATACAATGAGCAGTTCTTC
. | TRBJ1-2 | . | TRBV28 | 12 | CASSLSMGGYTF | TGTGCCAGCAGTTTATCAATGGGCGGGTACACCTTC
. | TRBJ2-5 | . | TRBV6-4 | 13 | CASSLDPQETQYF | TGTGCCAGCAGTTTGGACCCGCAAGAGACCCAGTACTTC
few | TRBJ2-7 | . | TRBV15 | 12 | CASGSGPYEQYF | TGTGCCAGCGGGTCCGGTCCCTACGAGCAGTACTTC
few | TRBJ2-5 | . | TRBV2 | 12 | CASPGNQETQYF | TGTGCCAGCCCCGGGAACCAAGAGACCCAGTACTTC
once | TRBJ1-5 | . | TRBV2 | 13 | CASRGRGNQPQHF | TGTGCCAGCAGAGGGCGGGGGAATCAGCCCCAGCATTTT
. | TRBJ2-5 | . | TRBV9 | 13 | CASSPTDGETQYF | TGTGCCAGCAGCCCCACGGATGGAGAGACCCAGTACTTC
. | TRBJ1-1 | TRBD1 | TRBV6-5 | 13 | CASANRGDTEAFF | TGTGCCAGCGCGAACAGGGGCGACACTGAAGCTTTCTTT
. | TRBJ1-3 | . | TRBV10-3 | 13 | CATQSGTGGTIYF | TGTGCCACCCAGTCCGGGACGGGGGGCACCATATATTTT
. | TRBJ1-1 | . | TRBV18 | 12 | CASSLSVAEAFF | TGTGCCAGCTCACTTTCAGTCGCTGAAGCTTTCTTT
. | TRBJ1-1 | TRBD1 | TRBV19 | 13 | CASSRDRAFLLHF | TGTGCCAGTAGTAGGGACAGGGCCTTTTTGCTTCACTTT
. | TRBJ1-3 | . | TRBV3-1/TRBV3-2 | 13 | CASSGGGGDTIYF | TGTGCCAGCAGCGGGGGCGGGGGCGACACCATATATTTT
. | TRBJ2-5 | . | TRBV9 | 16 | CASSDPGHAMGETQYF | TGTGCCAGCAGTGATCCGGGACACGCAATGGGGGAGACCCAGTACTTC
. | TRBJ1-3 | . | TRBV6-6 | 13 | CASSLNSGNTIYF | TGTGCCAGCAGTCTGAACTCTGGAAACACCATATATTTT
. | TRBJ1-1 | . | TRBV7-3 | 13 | CASSLGVDTEAFF | TGTGCCAGCAGCTTAGGAGTGGACACTGAAGCTTTCTTT
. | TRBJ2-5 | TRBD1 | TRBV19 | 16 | CASSSILTGGGETQYF | TGTGCCAGTAGTAGCATTCTAACAGGGGGCGGGGAGACCCAGTACTTC
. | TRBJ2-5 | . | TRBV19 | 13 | CASSITRGETQYF | TGTGCCAGTAGTATTACGAGGGGTGAGACCCAGTACTTC
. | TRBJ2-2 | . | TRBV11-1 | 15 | CASSLVLEGTGELFF | TGTGCCAGCAGCTTAGTACTTGAAGGCACCGGGGAGCTGTTTTTT
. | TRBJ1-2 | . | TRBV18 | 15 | CASSPQRVTVYGYTF | TGTGCCAGCTCACCACAGCGGGTGACGGTCTATGGCTACACCTTC
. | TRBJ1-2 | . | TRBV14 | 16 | CASSHPILTDAYGYTF | TGTGCCAGCAGCCATCCTATTTTGACCGATGCCTATGGCTACACCTTC
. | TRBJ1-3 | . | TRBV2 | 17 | CASSERMAAYSGNTIYF | TGTGCCAGCAGTGAAAGGATGGCAGCTTACTCTGGAAACACCATATATTTT
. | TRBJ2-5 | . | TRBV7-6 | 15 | CASSLEFSREETQYF | TGTGCCAGCAGCTTAGAGTTTTCCAGGGAAGAGACCCAGTACTTC
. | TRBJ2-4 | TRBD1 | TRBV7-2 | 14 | CASSFSPGGNIQYF | TGTGCCAGCAGCTTCTCCCCAGGGGGAAACATTCAGTACTTC
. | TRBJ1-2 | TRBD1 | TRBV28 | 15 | CASSSEAGGFRGYTF | TGTGCCAGCAGTTCTGAGGCAGGGGGCTTTCGTGGCTACACCTTC
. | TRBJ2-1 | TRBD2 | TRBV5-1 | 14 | CASSLAGEYNEQFF | TGCGCCAGCAGCCTAGCGGGGGAGTACAATGAGCAGTTCTTC
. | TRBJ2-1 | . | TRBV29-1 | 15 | CSAEGSGGAWNEQFF | TGCAGCGCCGAGGGGTCGGGGGGCGCGTGGAATGAGCAGTTCTTC
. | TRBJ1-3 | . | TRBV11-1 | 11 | CASSGGQGANF | TGTGCCAGCAGTGGGGGCCAGGGTGCCAACTTT
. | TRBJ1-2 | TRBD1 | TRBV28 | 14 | CASSNPDRGEGYTF | TGTGCCAGCAGTAACCCCGACAGGGGGGAAGGCTACACCTTC
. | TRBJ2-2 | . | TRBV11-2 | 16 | CASSERPGGRTGELFF | TGTGCCAGCAGTGAGCGGCCAGGGGGGCGCACCGGGGAGCTGTTTTTT
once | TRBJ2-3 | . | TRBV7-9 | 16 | CASSLVEGGLADTQYF | TGTGCCAGCAGCTTAGTGGAGGGCGGCTTGGCAGATACGCAGTATTTT
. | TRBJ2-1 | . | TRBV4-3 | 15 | CASSQDPGRYNEQFF | TGCGCCAGCAGCCAAGATCCTGGACGGTACAATGAGCAGTTCTTC